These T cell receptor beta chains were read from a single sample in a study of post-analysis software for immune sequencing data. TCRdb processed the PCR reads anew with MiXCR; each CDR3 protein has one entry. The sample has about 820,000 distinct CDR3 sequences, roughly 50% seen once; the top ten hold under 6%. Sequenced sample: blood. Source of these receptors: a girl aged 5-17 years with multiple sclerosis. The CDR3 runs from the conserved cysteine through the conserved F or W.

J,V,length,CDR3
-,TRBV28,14,CASIPGTSGDEQYF
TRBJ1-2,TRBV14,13,CASSPLTGVGYTF
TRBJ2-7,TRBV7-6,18,CASSPLTPQRTGSYEQYF
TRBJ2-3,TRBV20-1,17,CSAKVMGAGGPEDTQYF
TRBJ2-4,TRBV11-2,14,CASSPGLAGVKQYF
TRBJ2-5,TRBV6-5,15,CASSRRTGAQETQYF
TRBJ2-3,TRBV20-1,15,CSASSGGEYTDTQYF
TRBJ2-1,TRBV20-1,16,CSASLGMGRSYNEQFF
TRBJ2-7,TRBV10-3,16,CAISEPGEGILSEQYF
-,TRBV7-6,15,CASSPQGSNLGEQYF
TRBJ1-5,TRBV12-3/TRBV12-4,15,CASSLDNHSNQPQHF
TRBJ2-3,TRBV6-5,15,CASSYSGAGEDTQYF
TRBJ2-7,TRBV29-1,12,CSGLGNSYEQYF
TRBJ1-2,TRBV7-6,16,CASSFPKGESKMGYTF
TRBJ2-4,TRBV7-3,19,CASSLTGTSGGVAKNIQYF
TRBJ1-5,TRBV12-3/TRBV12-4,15,CASSLAPQGAQPQHF
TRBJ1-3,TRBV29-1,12,CSATESGNTIYF
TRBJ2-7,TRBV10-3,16,CAISGRTSGPSYEQYF
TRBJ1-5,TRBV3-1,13,CASSQGRRKPQHF
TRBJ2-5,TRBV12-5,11,CASGYSETQYF
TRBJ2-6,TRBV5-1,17,CASSPDGQSSGANVLTF
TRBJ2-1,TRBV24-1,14,CATSRGRANNEQFF
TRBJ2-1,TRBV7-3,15,CASSPVGTAYNEQFF
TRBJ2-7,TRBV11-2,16,CASSFPQGGRGYEQYF
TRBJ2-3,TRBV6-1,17,CASNGGGGPLSTDTQYF
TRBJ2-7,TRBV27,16,CASSLLQPSGSYEQYF
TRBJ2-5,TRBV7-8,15,CASSFGLAPKETQYF
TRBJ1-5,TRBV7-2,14,CASSLAMRGQPQHF
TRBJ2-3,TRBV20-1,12,CSARVLTDTQYF
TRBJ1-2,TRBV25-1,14,CASSATGQGVGYTF
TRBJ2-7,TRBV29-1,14,CSVGLRTGVIEQYF
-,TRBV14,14,CASSQEKQFYEQYF
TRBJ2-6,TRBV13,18,CASSLSEHRGTGANVLTF
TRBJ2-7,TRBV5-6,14,CASSLGPATYEQYF
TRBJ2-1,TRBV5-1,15,CVSSLAQGARNEQFF
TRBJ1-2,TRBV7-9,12,CASTQRAYGYTF
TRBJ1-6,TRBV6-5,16,CASSFTGTGGNSPLHF
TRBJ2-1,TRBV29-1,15,CSVGTDRVSYNEQFF
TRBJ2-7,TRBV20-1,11,CSARVEGTQYF
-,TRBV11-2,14,CASSSTGDPYEQYF
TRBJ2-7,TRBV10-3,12,CAISASIYEQYF
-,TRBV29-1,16,CSVIQRGGRTVGGQFF
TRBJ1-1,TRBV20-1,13,CSARDHAGTEAFF
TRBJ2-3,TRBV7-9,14,CASSWGLASDTQYF
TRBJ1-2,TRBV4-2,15,CASSQGDGPILGYTF
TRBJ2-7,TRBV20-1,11,CSASNEYEQYF
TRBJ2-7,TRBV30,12,CASKAQLAEQYF
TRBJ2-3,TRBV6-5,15,CASSYSSGNTDTQYF
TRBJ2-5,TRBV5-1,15,CASSLGLVGQETQYF
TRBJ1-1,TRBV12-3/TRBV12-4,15,CASSPHRAVDTEAFF
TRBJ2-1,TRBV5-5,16,CASSYGRRTGYNEQFF
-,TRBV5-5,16,CASSTPTGVTVYEQYF
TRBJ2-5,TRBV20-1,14,CSGTQGQGGKTQYF
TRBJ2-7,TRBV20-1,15,CSARDRAGASYEQYF